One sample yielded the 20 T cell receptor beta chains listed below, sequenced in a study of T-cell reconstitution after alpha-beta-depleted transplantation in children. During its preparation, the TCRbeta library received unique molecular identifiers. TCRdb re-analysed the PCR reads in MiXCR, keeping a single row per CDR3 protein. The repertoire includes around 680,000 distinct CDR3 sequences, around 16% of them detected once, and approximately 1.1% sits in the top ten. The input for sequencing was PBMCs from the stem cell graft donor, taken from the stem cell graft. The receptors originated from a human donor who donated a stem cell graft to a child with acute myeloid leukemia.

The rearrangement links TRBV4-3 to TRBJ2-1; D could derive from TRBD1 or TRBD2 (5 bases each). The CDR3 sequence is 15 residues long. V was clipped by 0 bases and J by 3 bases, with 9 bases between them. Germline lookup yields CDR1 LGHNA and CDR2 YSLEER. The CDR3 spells CASSQDMGVYNEQFF. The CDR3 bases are TGCGCCAGCAGCCAAGACATGGGGGTCTACAATGAGCAGTTCTTC.

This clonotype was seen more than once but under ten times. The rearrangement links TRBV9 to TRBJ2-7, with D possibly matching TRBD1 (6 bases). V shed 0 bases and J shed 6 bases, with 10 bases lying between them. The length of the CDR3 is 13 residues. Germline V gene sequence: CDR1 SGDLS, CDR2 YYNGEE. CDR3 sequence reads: CASSVASRGEQYF. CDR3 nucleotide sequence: TGTGCCAGCAGCGTAGCTAGCAGGGGCGAGCAGTACTTC.

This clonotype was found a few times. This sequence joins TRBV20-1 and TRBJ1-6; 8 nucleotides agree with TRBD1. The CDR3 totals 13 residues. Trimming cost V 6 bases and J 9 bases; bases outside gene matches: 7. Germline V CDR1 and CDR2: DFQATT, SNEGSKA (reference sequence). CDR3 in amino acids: CSAKTGGFSPLHF. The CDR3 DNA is TGCAGTGCCAAAACAGGGGGGTTTTCACCCCTCCACTTT.

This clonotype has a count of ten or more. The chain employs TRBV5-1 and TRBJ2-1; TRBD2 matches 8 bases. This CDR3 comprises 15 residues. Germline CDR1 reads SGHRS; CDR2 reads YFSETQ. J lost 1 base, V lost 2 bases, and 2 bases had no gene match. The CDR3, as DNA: TGCGCCAGCAGCTTTACTAGCGGATCCTACAATGAGCAGTTCTTC. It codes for CASSFTSGSYNEQFF. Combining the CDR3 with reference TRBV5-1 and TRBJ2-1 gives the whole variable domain KAGVTQTPRYLIKTRGQQVTLSCSPISGHRSVSWYQQTPGQGLQFLFEYFSETQRNKGNFPGRFSGRQFSNSRSEMNVSTLELGDSALYLCASSFTSGSYNEQFFGPGTRLTVL.

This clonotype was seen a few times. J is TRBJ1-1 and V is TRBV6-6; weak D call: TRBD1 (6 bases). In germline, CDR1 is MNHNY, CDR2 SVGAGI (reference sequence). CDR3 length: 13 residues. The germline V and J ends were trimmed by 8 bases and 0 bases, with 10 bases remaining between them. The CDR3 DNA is TGTGCCAGCTTCACAGGGCTGAACACTGAAGCTTTCTTT. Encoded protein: CASFTGLNTEAFF.

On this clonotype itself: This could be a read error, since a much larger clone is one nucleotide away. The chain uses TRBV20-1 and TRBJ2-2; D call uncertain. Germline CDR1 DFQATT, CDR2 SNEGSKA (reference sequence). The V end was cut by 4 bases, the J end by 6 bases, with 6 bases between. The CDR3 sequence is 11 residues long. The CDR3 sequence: CSAMVAGELFF. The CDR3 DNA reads TGCAGTGCTATGGTCGCCGGGGAGCTGTTTTTT.

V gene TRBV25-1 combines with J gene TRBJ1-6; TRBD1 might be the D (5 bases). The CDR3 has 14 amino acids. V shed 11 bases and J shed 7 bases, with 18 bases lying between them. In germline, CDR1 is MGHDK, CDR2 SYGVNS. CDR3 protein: CAASNQGWNSPLHF. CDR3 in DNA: TGTGCCGCCAGCAACCAGGGATGGAATTCACCCCTCCACTTT.

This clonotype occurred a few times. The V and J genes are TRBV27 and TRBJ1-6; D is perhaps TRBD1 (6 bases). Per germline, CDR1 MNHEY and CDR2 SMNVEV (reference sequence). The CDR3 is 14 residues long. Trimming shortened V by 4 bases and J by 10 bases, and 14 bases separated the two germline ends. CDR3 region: CASSYDRLRSPLHF. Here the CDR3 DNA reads TGTGCCAGCAGTTATGACAGGCTCCGCTCACCCCTCCACTTT.

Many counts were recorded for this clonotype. The CDR3 sequence is CASSKEGFQPQHF. The CDR3 bases are TGTGCCAGCAGTAAAGAGGGTTTCCAGCCCCAGCATTTT. J is TRBJ1-5 and V is TRBV27; D unresolved. The ends were cut back, 5 bases at V and 7 bases at J, with 12 bases in the middle. The V gene's germline CDR1 is MNHEY and CDR2 SMNVEV (reference sequence). This CDR3 spans 13 amino acids.

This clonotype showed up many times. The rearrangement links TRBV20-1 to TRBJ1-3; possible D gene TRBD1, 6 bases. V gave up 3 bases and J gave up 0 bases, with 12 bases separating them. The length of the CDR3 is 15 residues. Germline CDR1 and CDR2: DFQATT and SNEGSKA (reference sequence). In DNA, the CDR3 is TGCAGTGCTAGTACAGGGAGTGGCTCTGGAAACACCATATATTTT. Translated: CSASTGSGSGNTIYF.

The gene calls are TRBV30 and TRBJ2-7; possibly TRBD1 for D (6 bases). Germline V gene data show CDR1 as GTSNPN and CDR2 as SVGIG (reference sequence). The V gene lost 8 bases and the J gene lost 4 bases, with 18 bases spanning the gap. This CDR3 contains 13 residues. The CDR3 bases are TGTGCCGGATCCACCGGGACACCATACGAGCAGTACTTC. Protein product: CAGSTGTPYEQYF.

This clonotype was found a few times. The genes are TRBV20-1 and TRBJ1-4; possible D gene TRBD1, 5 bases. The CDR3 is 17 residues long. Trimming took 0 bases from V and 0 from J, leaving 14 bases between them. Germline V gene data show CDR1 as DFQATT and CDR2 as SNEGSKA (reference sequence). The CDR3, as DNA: TGCAGTGCTAGAGATACCGGGACGTATGCAACTAATGAAAAACTGTTTTTT. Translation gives CSARDTGTYATNEKLFF.

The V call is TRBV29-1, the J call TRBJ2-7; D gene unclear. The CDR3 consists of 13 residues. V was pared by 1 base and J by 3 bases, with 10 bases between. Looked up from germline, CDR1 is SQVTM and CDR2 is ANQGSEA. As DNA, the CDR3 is TGCAGCGTTGAAGGGCAGGTGGACTACGAGCAGTACTTC. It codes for CSVEGQVDYEQYF.

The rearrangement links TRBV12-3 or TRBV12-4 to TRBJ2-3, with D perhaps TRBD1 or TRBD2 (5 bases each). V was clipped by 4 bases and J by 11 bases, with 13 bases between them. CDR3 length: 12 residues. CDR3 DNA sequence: TGTGCCAGCAGTTACGGGACCACCTGGCAGTATTTT. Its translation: CASSYGTTWQYF.

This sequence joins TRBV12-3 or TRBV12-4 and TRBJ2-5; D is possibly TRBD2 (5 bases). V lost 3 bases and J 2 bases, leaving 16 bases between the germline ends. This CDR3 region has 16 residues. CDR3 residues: CASSLVLAPRQETQYF. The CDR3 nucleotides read TGTGCCAGCAGTTTGGTTCTAGCTCCCCGACAAGAGACCCAGTACTTC.

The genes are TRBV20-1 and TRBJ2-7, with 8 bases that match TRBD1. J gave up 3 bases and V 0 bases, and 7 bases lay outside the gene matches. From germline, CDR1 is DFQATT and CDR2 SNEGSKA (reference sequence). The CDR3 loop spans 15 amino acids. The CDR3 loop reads CSARDGYGQGYEQYV. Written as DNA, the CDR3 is TGCAGTGCTAGAGATGGGTACGGACAGGGCTACGAGCAGTACGTC.

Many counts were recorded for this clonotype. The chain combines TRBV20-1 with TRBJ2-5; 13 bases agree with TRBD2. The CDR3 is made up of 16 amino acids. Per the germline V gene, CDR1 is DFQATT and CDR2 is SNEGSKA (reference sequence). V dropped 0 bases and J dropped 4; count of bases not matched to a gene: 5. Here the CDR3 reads CSARDLLAGGLETQYF. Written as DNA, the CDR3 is TGCAGTGCTAGAGATCTACTAGCGGGGGGGCTAGAGACCCAGTACTTC.

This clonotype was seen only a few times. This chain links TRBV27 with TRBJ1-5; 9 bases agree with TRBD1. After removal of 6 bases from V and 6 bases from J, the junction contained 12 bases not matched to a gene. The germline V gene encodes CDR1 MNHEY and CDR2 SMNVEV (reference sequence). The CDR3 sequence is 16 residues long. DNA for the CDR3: TGTGCCAGCAGGAGGACAGGGGACGGGGGTTTTCAGCCCCAGCATTTT. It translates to CASRRTGDGGFQPQHF.

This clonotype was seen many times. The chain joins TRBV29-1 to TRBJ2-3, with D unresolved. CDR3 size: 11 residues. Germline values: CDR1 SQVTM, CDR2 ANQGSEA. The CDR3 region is CRALTGDTQYF. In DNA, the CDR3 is TGCAGGGCCCTGACGGGAGATACGCAGTATTTT.

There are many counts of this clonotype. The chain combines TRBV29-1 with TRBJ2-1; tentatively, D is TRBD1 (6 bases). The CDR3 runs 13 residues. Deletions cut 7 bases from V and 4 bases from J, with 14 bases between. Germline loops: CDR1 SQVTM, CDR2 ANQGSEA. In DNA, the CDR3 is TGCAGCGACAGGGTTGGTGGATACAATGAGCAGTTCTTC. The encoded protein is CSDRVGGYNEQFF.